What follows is one T cell receptor (beta chain) and its context. Its antigen is not known. The entry originates in a study of T cell responses to AZD1222 COVID-19 vaccine. Findings and caveats of the study: The span of vaccine-associated CD4 TCRs extended across spike, with dominance at 160-218 and 743-854. Close to half of all spike-specific TCRs reportedly target regions of the variants that are unmutated. There were mostly white British donors and more females than males, and clonal diversity was possibly underestimated.

Here immunoSEQ multiplex PCR was the method, and the copy in TCRdb shows in-frame clones only, minus some. The sample includes about 120,000 clones, around 90% of them seen just once. Analysis merged second doses at about 4 or about 12 weeks. Between the trimmed V and J ends, which lost 2 bases and 7 bases, there was a span of 8 bases. The germline V gene encodes CDR1 MNHEY and CDR2 SVGAGI. The CDR3 totals 12 residues. This receptor was identified in an adult who received the AZD1222 COVID-19 vaccine. The chain recombines TRBV6-5 with TRBJ1-1, with D perhaps matching TRBD1 (6 bases). The sequencing here drew on peripheral blood, taken 28 days after the second AZD1222 dose. The CDR3 loop reads CASSYRGSEAFF. The CDR3 DNA reads TGTGCCAGCAGTTACAGGGGGAGTGAAGCTTTCTTT.